These 2 T cell receptor beta chains originate from one sample sequenced in a study of regulatory T cells in long-lasting Graves disease. To make TCR beta libraries, researchers used iRepertoire HTBI primers and Arm-PCR of CDR3 regions. Each CDR3 protein is one row after TCRdb ran MiXCR on the multiplex PCR reads. This sample carries about 470,000 distinct CDR3 sequences, 20% of them seen once, and the ten largest clones take 7.8%. The time point denotes: persistent/refractory GD, antithyroid drugs over 5 years with positive TRAb. From RNA extracted from PBMCs, the TCR library was made. The specimen was peripheral blood mononuclear cells (PBMCs), collected when the disease was refractory, from a patient treated with antithyroid drugs. The receptors stem from a female donor with Graves disease.

CDR3 sequence: CASSEERGGRTEAFF. In DNA form, the CDR3 reads TGTGCCAGCTCCGAAGAAAGAGGGGGTCGGACTGAAGCTTTCTTT. The chain recombines TRBV18 with TRBJ1-1, with D tentatively TRBD1 (6 bases). The germline V and J ends were trimmed by 6 bases and 5 bases, with 19 bases remaining between them. Germline CDR1 and CDR2: KGHSH and LQKENI. CDR3 size: 15 residues.

This clonotype was counted ten times or more. This chain's CDR3 is CASSRWVAGTQETQYF. CDR3 sequence (DNA): TGTGCCAGCAGCCGTTGGGTAGCGGGAACCCAAGAGACCCAGTACTTC. The chain recombines TRBV7-8 with TRBJ2-5; 8 bases fit TRBD2. V was pared by 5 bases and J by 1 base, with 9 bases of the junction left unmatched. This CDR3 has 16 amino acids. Germline lookup yields CDR1 SGHVS and CDR2 FQNEAQ.